Below are 15 T cell receptor beta chains sequenced from a single sample in a study of naive and memory T cell subsets. Which antigens these TCRs recognize remains unknown. Study outcomes and limitations: Possibly reflecting memory cells re-expressing CD45RA, a few larger clonotypes occurred in naive repertoires, especially CD8.

The beta constant-region primer was an equimolar mix of two oligonucleotides covering TRBC1 and TRBC2. Four rounds of PCR amplified the ligated cDNA using nested alpha and beta constant-region primers plus SP2. TCRdb itself ran the UMI-ligation and nested PCR reads through MiXCR, one entry per CDR3 protein. The repertoire holds about 160,000 distinct CDR3 sequences, roughly 20% seen once, with 0.11% in the top ten. Input material: naive CD4+ T cells from blood. The receptors come from a human donor in good health.

The chain recombines TRBV6-1 with TRBJ2-1; possible D gene TRBD1, 6 bases. Per germline, CDR1 MNHNS and CDR2 SASEGT. The CDR3 is made up of 16 amino acids. V was clipped by 5 bases and J by 0 bases, with 14 bases between them. CDR3 nucleotides: TGTGCCAGCAGTCCTCAACACAGGGTCTCCTACAATGAGCAGTTCTTC. This encodes CASSPQHRVSYNEQFF.

The chain is built from TRBV11-1 and TRBJ2-7; 8 positions agree with TRBD1. Germline CDR1 SGHAT, CDR2 FQDESV (reference sequence). The J segment lost 1 base and the V segment lost 4 bases, leaving 12 bases of the junction unmatched. The CDR3 runs 17 residues. CDR3 in amino acids: CASSSAGGLDRSYEQYF. CDR3 DNA sequence: TGTGCCAGCAGCTCCGCAGGGGGCCTTGACCGGTCCTACGAGCAGTACTTC. Full variable domain (missing parts from reference TRBV11-1 and TRBJ2-7): EAEVAQSPRYKITEKSQAVAFWCDPISGHATLYWYRQILGQGPELLVQFQDESVVDDSQLPKDRFSAERLKGVDSTLKIQPAELGDSAMYLCASSSAGGLDRSYEQYFGPGTRLTVT.

This clonotype has just a few counts. CDR3 loop: CASSLGQNEQYF. The CDR3 DNA reads TGTGCCAGCAGCTTAGGCCAGAACGAGCAGTACTTC. The chain links TRBV7-9 to TRBJ2-7; D remains ambiguous. Trimming removed 1 base at V and 5 bases at J, with 6 bases between. CDR3 length equals 12 residues. CDR1 and CDR2 from the germline V gene are SEHNR and FQNEAQ (reference sequence).

This clonotype was seen many times. J is TRBJ2-1 and V is TRBV20-1; TRBD1 matches 9 bases. Germline V lookup: CDR1 DFQATT, CDR2 SNEGSKA (reference sequence). This CDR3 is 14 amino acids long. The V segment lost 4 bases and the J segment 8 bases; nucleotides outside the gene matches: 9. CDR3 nucleotide sequence: TGCAGTGCTAAAGACAGGGGGATTTGGCATGAGCAGTTCTTC. The encoded protein is CSAKDRGIWHEQFF.

The chain uses TRBV6-5 and TRBJ1-1, with 11 bases that match TRBD1. The length of the CDR3 is 17 residues. After removal of 2 bases from V and 10 bases from J, the junction contained 15 bases not matched to a gene. Looked up from germline, CDR1 is MNHEY and CDR2 is SVGAGI. The CDR3 here is CASSYRRTGGVRIGAFF. The CDR3 region has the DNA TGTGCCAGCAGTTACCGCCGGACAGGGGGCGTCCGAATTGGAGCTTTCTTT.

This clonotype has just a few counts. CDR3: CASSQGGAGGETQYF. As DNA, the CDR3 is TGCGCCAGCAGCCAAGGTGGGGCGGGAGGGGAGACCCAGTACTTC. This sequence joins TRBV4-1 and TRBJ2-5, with TRBD2 matching over 9 bases. Looked up from germline, CDR1 is MGHRA and CDR2 is YSYEKL. The CDR3 has 15 amino acids. V shed 1 base, J shed 5 bases, and the junction held 5 bases outside the gene matches.

This clonotype appeared a few times. V is TRBV5-1 and J is TRBJ2-1; 8 nucleotides line up with TRBD2. The CDR3 loop spans 15 amino acids. Per germline, CDR1 SGHRS and CDR2 YFSETQ. V shed 5 bases and J 0 bases; nucleotides not matched to a gene: 4. The CDR3 region is CASRRSGSSYNEQFF. Written as DNA, the CDR3 is TGCGCCAGCAGGAGAAGCGGGAGCTCCTACAATGAGCAGTTCTTC.

This rearrangement joins TRBV6-1 to TRBJ2-2; D call uncertain. The CDR3 is made up of 13 amino acids. Trimming pared 6 bases from V and 4 bases from J, leaving 9 bases between. Germline CDR1 MNHNS, CDR2 SASEGT. The chain's CDR3 is CASRPSVTGELFF. The CDR3 nucleotides read TGTGCCAGCAGGCCCTCGGTCACCGGGGAGCTGTTTTTT.

The CDR3 protein is CASSHRRTGVDTQYF. The CDR3 DNA is TGTGCCAGCAGCCACAGGAGAACTGGAGTAGATACGCAGTATTTT. This chain connects TRBV12-3 or TRBV12-4 to TRBJ2-3, with D tentatively TRBD1 (5 bases). This CDR3 is 15 amino acids long. The V end was cut by 6 bases, the J end by 5 bases, with 18 bases between.

V gene TRBV10-3 combines with J gene TRBJ1-5, with TRBD1 matching over 12 bases. CDR1 ENHRY and CDR2 SYGVKD come from the germline V gene. This CDR3 spans 17 amino acids. V lost 5 bases to trimming and J lost 2 bases; unmatched junction nucleotides: 7. CDR3: CAISPGTGGVGNQPQHF. In DNA, the CDR3 is TGTGCCATCAGTCCCGGGACAGGGGGCGTGGGCAATCAGCCCCAGCATTTT.

CDR3 DNA sequence: TGTGCCAGCAGCTTCCTGGGGGGTCGCGAGCAGTACTTC. This gives the protein CASSFLGGREQYF. J is TRBJ2-7 and V is TRBV7-8, with a weak D call TRBD2 (6 bases). V dropped 3 bases and J dropped 6 bases, with 12 bases sitting between them. Germline V gene data show CDR1 as SGHVS and CDR2 as FQNEAQ. The CDR3 has 13 amino acids.

About this clonotype itself: A much larger clone lies one base from this, so it may be a read error. The V and J genes are TRBV7-8 and TRBJ2-6, with D hard to call. Germline CDR1 SGHVS, CDR2 FQNEAQ. Trimming stripped 2 bases from V and 0 bases from J, with 5 bases between. The length of the CDR3 is 15 residues. The CDR3 region is CASSLSSSGANVLTF. CDR3 DNA: TGTGCCAGCAGCTTATCCAGCTCTGGGGCCAACGTCCTGACTTTC.

This chain's CDR3 is CASRLTNEQFF. CDR3 nucleotide sequence: TGTGCCAGCAGATTGACCAATGAGCAGTTCTTC. The J gene is TRBJ2-1, the V gene TRBV12-3 or TRBV12-4; unclear D gene. V was shortened by 6 bases and J by 6 bases, with 6 bases between the two germline ends. This CDR3 comprises 11 residues.

Ten or more counts support this clonotype. The chain links TRBV20-1 to TRBJ2-2; D gene ambiguous. Germline-derived CDR1 and CDR2 are DFQATT and SNEGSKA (reference sequence). CDR3 size: 14 residues. Deletions cut 0 bases from V and 4 bases from J, with 9 bases between. Written as DNA, the CDR3 is TGCAGTGCTAGAGATGACTCCTCCACCGGGGAGCTGTTTTTT. As protein: CSARDDSSTGELFF.

The gene calls are TRBV20-1 and TRBJ1-2, with 9 positions matching TRBD1. Germline loops: CDR1 DFQATT, CDR2 SNEGSKA (reference sequence). The CDR3 length is 12 residues. V dropped 6 bases and J dropped 5; count of bases not matched to a gene: 4. The CDR3 here is CSATGTGYGYTF. The CDR3 DNA reads as TGCAGTGCAACCGGGACAGGGTATGGCTACACCTTC.